This is a list of T cell receptor beta chains from one sample in a study of identifying expanded T cells in peripheral blood. Produced via immunoSEQ multiplex PCR; TCRdb's table is partial and in-frame only. The table lists approximately 120,000 clones, about nine tenths of them singletons. The sample comprised blood. The origin of the receptors is a person aged 18-70 years in good health. Both conserved end residues are part of each CDR3. A row's size may be missing; if present it is once, few, many or a size class.

j_gene,len,abundance,v_gene,CDR3aa
TRBJ1-2,14,-,TRBV2,CASSDTVRAYGYTF
TRBJ2-1,14,-,TRBV11-2,CASSPVLVTDEQFF
TRBJ1-1,13,-,TRBV5-6,CASRARMEEEAFF
TRBJ2-1,15,few,TRBV19,CASSTRGSSYNEQFF
TRBJ2-7,15,-,TRBV28,CASSWSGTAVYEQYF
TRBJ1-6,12,few,TRBV6-1,CASTGNNSPLHF
TRBJ1-1,15,-,TRBV19,CASSPPRDRVSEAFF
TRBJ2-7,14,-,TRBV7-2,CASSLVGAPNEQYF
TRBJ2-7,17,-,TRBV5-4,CASSLEPVGQGGYEQYF
TRBJ2-7,13,-,TRBV27,CASSLDRVREQYF
TRBJ2-7,17,-,TRBV9,CASSVGLGDRGTHEQYF
TRBJ1-2,14,few,TRBV5-1,CASSPAGTIDGYTF
TRBJ2-1,13,-,TRBV6-1,CATLAGGSNEQFF
TRBJ1-3,14,-,TRBV29-1,CSVDGGISGNTIYF
TRBJ2-4,15,once,TRBV9,CASSPSGGLALIQYF
TRBJ2-5,16,-,TRBV9,CASSVAPQGLQETQYF
TRBJ1-1,15,-,TRBV7-9,CASSLDRALNTEAFF
TRBJ1-1,14,-,TRBV11-2,CASSRPGQGLEAFF
TRBJ1-5,15,-,TRBV2,CASSGRDGYSKPQHF
TRBJ1-2,11,-,TRBV20-1,CSSDINYGYTF
TRBJ2-3,17,-,TRBV19,CASNPLAGASSTDTQYF
TRBJ2-1,15,-,TRBV5-1,CASSLLAGVGNEQFF
TRBJ2-3,14,-,TRBV5-1,CASSLVGSGDTQYF
TRBJ1-2,13,-,TRBV5-6,CASSPRTVNGYTF
TRBJ2-7,14,-,TRBV11-2,CASSFFVSWYEQYF
TRBJ1-1,16,-,TRBV5-6,CASSFTGVRMNTEAFF
TRBJ1-1,15,once,TRBV7-2,CASSPNRGGYTEAFF
TRBJ2-5,15,-,TRBV5-1,CASSLAGGRGETQYF
TRBJ2-4,13,-,TRBV14,CASSHGGRDIQYF
TRBJ2-7,14,few,TRBV10-3,CAISESLTPYEQYF
TRBJ1-1,13,-,TRBV18,CASSQDTSTEAFF
TRBJ2-3,16,-,TRBV27,CASSLWTSGATDTQYF
TRBJ2-5,14,-,TRBV28,CASSLQSFQETQYF
TRBJ1-2,15,once,TRBV4-1,CASSQAPGVKDGYTF
TRBJ2-1,15,-,TRBV27,CASSLKLSSYNEQFF
TRBJ2-2,12,-,TRBV28,CASSRDRRELFF
TRBJ1-1,12,-,TRBV25-1,CASSGVTREAFF
TRBJ2-7,13,-,TRBV11-3,CASSLGRAYEQYF
TRBJ1-1,14,-,TRBV30,CAWSVLGYATEAFF
TRBJ1-1,14,-,TRBV11-2,CASSKTGGTTEAFF
TRBJ1-1,17,-,TRBV15,CATSRDRNRALNTEAFF
TRBJ2-3,17,-,TRBV27,CASSPRQNIPGTDTQYF
TRBJ1-2,14,-,TRBV19,CASRAPTGDYGYTF
TRBJ2-4,14,-,TRBV5-5,CASSLAQQKNIQYF
TRBJ2-1,13,-,TRBV7-3,CASSYMAGNEQFF
TRBJ2-5,13,-,TRBV5-1,CASSLDTQETQYF
TRBJ1-4,15,-,TRBV28,CASSPPAGTNEKLFF
TRBJ2-1,15,-,TRBV27,CASSQSLGPYNEQFF
TRBJ2-3,15,-,TRBV28,CASNPGQGLGDTQYF
TRBJ1-2,14,-,TRBV11-2,CASSLDPGRVGYTF